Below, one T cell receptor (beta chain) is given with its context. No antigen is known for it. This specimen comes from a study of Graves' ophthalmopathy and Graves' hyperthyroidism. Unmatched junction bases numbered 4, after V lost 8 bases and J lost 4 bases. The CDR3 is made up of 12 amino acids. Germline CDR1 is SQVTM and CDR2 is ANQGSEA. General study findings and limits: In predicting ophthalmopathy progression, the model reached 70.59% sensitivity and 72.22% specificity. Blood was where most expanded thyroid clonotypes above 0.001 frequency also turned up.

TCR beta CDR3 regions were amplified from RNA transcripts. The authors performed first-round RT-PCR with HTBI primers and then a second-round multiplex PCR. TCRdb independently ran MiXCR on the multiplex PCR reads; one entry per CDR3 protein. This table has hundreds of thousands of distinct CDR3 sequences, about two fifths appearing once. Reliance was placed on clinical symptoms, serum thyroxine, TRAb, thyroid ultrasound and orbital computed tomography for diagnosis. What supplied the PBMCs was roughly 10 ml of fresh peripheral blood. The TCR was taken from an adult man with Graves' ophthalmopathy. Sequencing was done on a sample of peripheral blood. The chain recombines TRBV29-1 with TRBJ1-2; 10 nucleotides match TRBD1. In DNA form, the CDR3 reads TGCAGCTTGGGACAGGGGAGCTATGGCTACACCTTC. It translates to CSLGQGSYGYTF.